This TCR beta chain was found in a study of T cells in Graves' hyperthyroidism and ophthalmopathy. There were TCR beta CDR3 regions amplified from RNA transcripts. The primer set for the first-round RT-PCR of the TCR CDR3 was HTBI. Via MiXCR, TCRdb re-called the multiplex PCR reads, giving one row per CDR3 protein. The table records a few hundred thousand distinct CDR3 sequences, about 17% of them present only once. On this clonotype: Its antigen is as yet unknown. Since a much larger clone is just one base distant, this may be a read error.

Study results and limitations: Clonotypes that were expanded in thyroid above 0.001 mostly appeared in blood too. Stable hyperthyroidism was told apart from ophthalmopathy by a model built on 13 V-J features.

This receptor was taken from a man between 35 and 55 years old with Graves' hyperthyroidism. The sample comprised blood.

The CDR3 loop reads CASSMGLAGGQDTQYF. Here the CDR3 DNA reads TGTGCCAGCAGCATGGGACTAGCGGGGGGGCAAGATACGCAGTATTTT. The chain joins TRBV7-9 to TRBJ2-3; 16 bases fit TRBD2. V gave up 5 bases and J gave up 5 bases; unmatched junction bases: 4. Germline assignment: CDR1 SEHNR and CDR2 FQNEAQ (reference sequence). The CDR3 is 16 amino acids.